Listed below are T cell receptor beta chains from one sample, sequenced in a study of regulatory and conventional T cells in RAG deficiency. Profiled with immunoSEQ multiplex PCR; TCRdb holds only in-frame clones, not every one. The profile shows about 46,000 clones, about nine tenths of them singletons. This sample also belongs to another study, concerning regulatory T cells.

The sequenced sample was CD4+ effector T cells sorted from blood. The receptor source for this set is a human donor in good health. Each CDR3 is given with its conserved first and last residue. The D gene is left open where the match is weak. Clone size appears in some rows only: once, few, many, or a class for an expanded clone.

D gene	V gene	J gene	clone size	CDR3 protein	CDR3 DNA
TRBD2	TRBV6-5	TRBJ2-3	.	CASRASGTDTQYF	TGTGCCAGCAGGGCTAGCGGTACAGATACGCAGTATTTT
.	TRBV7-2	TRBJ1-1	.	CASSLGRLNTEAFF	TGTGCCAGCAGCTTAGGCCGTTTGAACACTGAAGCTTTCTTT
.	TRBV11-3	TRBJ1-1	.	CASSTGRNTEAFF	TGTGCCAGCAGCACCGGGCGGAACACTGAAGCTTTCTTT
TRBD1	TRBV27	TRBJ1-1	few	CASYPGQGKRHTEAFF	TGTGCCAGCTACCCGGGACAGGGTAAACGGCACACTGAAGCTTTCTTT
.	TRBV6-5	TRBJ1-5	.	CASSYQVSNQPQHF	TGTGCCAGCAGTTACCAGGTTAGCAATCAGCCCCAGCATTTT
TRBD1	TRBV6-5	TRBJ2-7	.	CASGRQGRSYEQYF	TGTGCCAGCGGCAGACAGGGTAGGTCCTACGAGCAGTACTTC
.	TRBV5-6	TRBJ2-2	.	CASSFGQNTGELFF	TGTGCCAGCAGCTTCGGTCAAAACACCGGGGAGCTGTTTTTT
TRBD1	TRBV5-8	TRBJ1-2	.	CATQGGGYGYTF	TGTGCCACGCAGGGGGGAGGCTATGGCTACACCTTC
.	TRBV6-1	TRBJ2-7	.	CASISESSYEQYF	TGTGCCAGCATATCCGAAAGCTCCTACGAGCAGTACTTC
.	TRBV10-3	TRBJ1-3	.	CAISESTAGNTIYF	TGTGCCATCAGTGAGTCCACGGCTGGAAACACCATATATTTT
.	TRBV6-6	TRBJ1-2	.	CATRTEINLSGYTF	TGTGCCACCAGGACCGAGATAAATCTGTCTGGCTACACCTTC
.	TRBV5-1	TRBJ2-2	.	CASSLDPPTGELFF	TGCGCCAGCAGCTTGGATCCTCCAACCGGGGAGCTGTTTTTT
.	TRBV5-1	TRBJ1-6	.	CASSLPAADSPLHF	TGCGCCAGCAGCTTGCCCGCGGCTGATTCACCCCTCCACTTT
TRBD2	TRBV9	TRBJ2-5	once	CASSVRASGSGRETQYF	TGTGCCAGCAGCGTAAGGGCTAGCGGGAGTGGTAGGGAGACCCAGTACTTC
TRBD1	TRBV7-8	TRBJ1-6	.	CASSMSTGTAVSPLHF	TGTGCCAGCAGCATGTCTACAGGGACAGCAGTTTCACCCCTCCACTTT
.	TRBV5-5	TRBJ2-6	.	CASSVNKAGANVLTF	TGTGCCAGCAGCGTAAACAAAGCGGGGGCCAACGTCCTGACTTTC
TRBD2	TRBV11-3	TRBJ2-3	.	CASSFGAGETDTQYF	TGTGCCAGCAGCTTCGGCGCGGGGGAGACAGATACGCAGTATTTT
TRBD2	TRBV27	TRBJ2-1	.	CASTTTSRYNEQFF	TGTGCCAGTACTACGACTAGCAGATACAATGAGCAGTTCTTC
.	TRBV2	TRBJ1-5	.	CASSESGLNGPQHF	TGTGCCAGCAGTGAATCGGGACTCAACGGACCCCAGCATTTT
TRBD1	TRBV4-1	TRBJ1-5	.	CASSQDIADRKANQPQHF	TGCGCCAGCAGCCAAGATATCGCGGACAGGAAGGCAAATCAGCCCCAGCATTTT
TRBD1	TRBV4-2	TRBJ2-4	.	CASSQDPLGTGGIQYF	TGTGCCAGCAGCCAAGACCCGCTCGGGACAGGGGGCATTCAGTACTTC
.	TRBV25-1	TRBJ1-5	.	CASSGGRENQPQHF	TGTGCCAGCAGTGGGGGGAGAGAGAATCAGCCCCAGCATTTT
.	TRBV6-1	TRBJ2-4	.	CASSESDRNIQYF	TGTGCCAGCAGTGAATCAGACAGAAACATTCAGTACTTC
.	TRBV5-1	TRBJ2-1	.	CASSLDLRGNEQFF	TGCGCCAGCAGCTTGGATCTACGGGGCAATGAGCAGTTCTTC
.	TRBV5-1	TRBJ2-1	.	CASSLELRRNNEQFF	TGCGCCAGCAGCTTGGAGCTTCGCCGCAACAATGAGCAGTTCTTC
TRBD1	TRBV27	TRBJ2-6	.	CASSRDSGANVLTF	TGTGCCAGCAGTAGGGACAGCGGGGCCAACGTCCTGACTTTC
.	TRBV2	TRBJ2-4	.	CASSLGNHLVKNIQYF	TGTGCCAGCAGCCTGGGGAATCACCTAGTAAAAAACATTCAGTACTTC
.	TRBV2	TRBJ1-2	.	CASSFGVSGGYTF	TGTGCCAGCTCGTTTGGAGTCTCGGGCGGCTACACCTTC
.	TRBV5-6	TRBJ2-7	.	CASSLRGTSGEQYF	TGTGCCAGCAGCTTGAGGGGAACCTCGGGCGAGCAGTACTTC
.	TRBV2	TRBJ1-1	.	CASNLLLRETEAFF	TGTGCCAGCAATCTTTTACTCCGGGAGACTGAAGCTTTCTTT
.	TRBV6-5	TRBJ1-6	.	CASRISSSYNSPLHF	TGTGCCAGCAGAATCTCTAGCTCCTATAATTCACCCCTCCACTTT
.	TRBV19	TRBJ1-1	.	CASGDGAQLMNTEAFF	TGTGCCAGTGGGGACGGGGCCCAACTAATGAACACTGAAGCTTTCTTT
.	TRBV6-5	TRBJ1-6	.	CASRQGIVSPLHF	TGTGCCAGCAGGCAGGGGATAGTCTCACCCCTCCACTTT
TRBD1	TRBV7-2	TRBJ1-2	.	CASSLAARGNGYTF	TGTGCCAGCAGCTTAGCGGCCAGGGGGAATGGCTACACCTTC
.	TRBV6-5	TRBJ2-7	.	CASSRPTPYEQYF	TGTGCCAGCAGTCGACCTACTCCCTACGAGCAGTACTTC
TRBD2	TRBV18	TRBJ2-2	.	CASSPRGLAGSTGELFF	TGTGCCAGCTCACCCAGGGGACTAGCGGGATCAACCGGGGAGCTGTTTTTT
.	TRBV28	TRBJ1-1	.	CASRVPTGGATEAFF	TGTGCCAGCAGGGTCCCTACAGGAGGGGCCACTGAAGCTTTCTTT
.	TRBV30	TRBJ1-4	once	CAWSVGRIATNEKLFF	TGTGCCTGGAGTGTGGGGCGGATTGCAACTAATGAAAAACTGTTTTTT
.	TRBV18	TRBJ1-1	.	CASSPRENTEAFF	TGTGCCAGCTCACCACGAGAGAACACTGAAGCTTTCTTT
.	TRBV7-9	TRBJ2-7	few	CASSLVKGEQYF	TGTGCCAGCAGCTTAGTGAAAGGGGAGCAGTACTTC
.	TRBV10-3	TRBJ2-1	.	CAISESGTSGRSEQFF	TGTGCCATCAGTGAGTCAGGGACATCGGGACGCAGTGAGCAGTTCTTC